This TCR beta chain was identified in a study of control samples from healthy donors and cancer patients. The CDR3 runs 15 residues. CDR1 and CDR2 (germline): LNHDA, SQIVND (reference sequence). The trim removed 7 bases at V and 7 bases at J, leaving 13 bases unmatched. The data were produced by immunoSEQ multiplex PCR, yet TCRdb's version contains in-frame clones alone and is incomplete. The data contain fewer than 200,000 clones, around nine tenths of them seen just once; the ten biggest clones take up around 5%. This TCR came from a woman aged 25-40 years in good health. J is TRBJ1-1 and V is TRBV19, with 9 bases lining up with TRBD1. The source material was blood. For the CDR3, the DNA is TGTGCCAGTATGGATATTGGACAGGGGACATATGAAGCTTTCTTT. Amino acid sequence: CASMDIGQGTYEAFF.